One and the same sample provided the 11 T cell receptor beta chains below, sequenced in a study of blood T cells in healthy people across ages (dated by TCRdb to between 2014 and 2016). The library was produced with 5' RACE. Sequenced on an Illumina HiSeq 2500. A second about 7 to 11 cycle PCR used a sample-barcoded 5' primer and a J-beta primer mix. Starting from the raw public reads, TCRdb applied fastp trimming at Q25, assembled clones with MiXCR and retained in-frame beta chains. Entries that share a CDR3 protein sequence are merged under the most common genes and DNA. Within this sample are some 290,000 distinct CDR3 sequences, with around 29% of them counted one time only. Jointly, the top ten make up 25% to 35% of the sample. What was sequenced was blood. Receptors were obtained from a woman in her 70s in good health.

A remark on this clonotype: A much larger clone differs by one base, so this may be a read error. The chain joins TRBV2 to TRBJ2-5; 7 nucleotides agree with TRBD2. TRBJ2-1 matches the DNA end more closely, so the J call is doubtful. This CDR3 is 19 amino acids long. The germline CDR1 and CDR2 sequences are SNHLY and FYNNEI. CDR3: CASSGGRGDGAGSYNEQFF. The CDR3 DNA sequence: TGTGCCAGCAGTGGGGGGAGGGGTGACGGAGCCGGCTCCTACAATGAGCAGTTCTTC.

This chain joins TRBV7-2 and TRBJ2-3; D tentatively fits TRBD1 or TRBD2 (6 bases each). Germline V gives CDR1 SGHTA, CDR2 FQGNSA. This CDR3 region has 15 residues. Trimming removed 2 bases at V and 2 bases at J, with 11 bases between. The CDR3 coding sequence is TGTGCCAGCAGCTTAAGAGGGGGGAACACAGATACGCAGTATTTT. Protein product: CASSLRGGNTDTQYF.

This clonotype was detected a few times. V gene TRBV5-1 combines with J gene TRBJ2-4; D remains unclear. Between the trimmed V and J ends, which lost 3 bases and 0 bases, there was a span of 7 bases. This CDR3 has 14 residues. Per the germline V gene, CDR1 is SGHRS and CDR2 is YFSETQ. CDR3 in DNA: TGCGCCAGCAGCTCGGAACCAGCCAAAAACATTCAGTACTTC. Translated, it gives CASSSEPAKNIQYF.

The chain couples TRBV20-1 to TRBJ2-3; 7 bases fit TRBD2. CDR1 DFQATT and CDR2 SNEGSKA come from the germline V gene (reference sequence). V dropped 5 bases and J dropped 0; count of bases not matched to a gene: 2. The CDR3 has 13 amino acids. In DNA, the CDR3 is TGCAGTGCTCTTAGCGGGAGCACAGATACGCAGTATTTT. Protein product: CSALSGSTDTQYF.

In this sample, this clonotype turned up a few times. The genes are TRBV27 and TRBJ1-4, with D perhaps matching TRBD1 (6 bases). Trimming took 3 bases from V and 5 from J, leaving 25 bases between them. This CDR3 is 19 amino acids long. Germline CDR1 MNHEY, CDR2 SMNVEV (reference sequence). The CDR3, as DNA: TGTGCCAGCAGTTTCACGGGGGGGCGCCTCTTCACGCTCAATGAAAAACTGTTTTTT. It specifies CASSFTGGRLFTLNEKLFF.

This clonotype was seen a handful of times. The V gene is TRBV12-3 or TRBV12-4, the J gene TRBJ2-5; D remains ambiguous. Trimming stripped 4 bases from V and 1 base from J, with 4 bases between. The CDR3 loop spans 12 amino acids. DNA for the CDR3: TGTGCCAGCAGTTGGGCCCAAGAGACCCAGTACTTC. Amino acids: CASSWAQETQYF.

This clonotype was observed many times. V is TRBV4-3 and J is TRBJ1-4, with a possible D match to TRBD1 (6 bases). The CDR3 extends over 15 amino acids. Germline CDR1 is LGHNA and CDR2 is YSLEER. V was shortened by 6 bases and J by 2 bases, with 13 bases between the two germline ends. CDR3 residues: CASRGPGVTNEKLFF. CDR3 nucleotides: TGCGCCAGCAGGGGACCAGGGGTGACTAATGAAAAACTGTTTTTT.

The chain recombines TRBV5-1 with TRBJ2-7, with TRBD1 matching 10 bases. V dropped 4 bases and J dropped 5; count of bases not matched to a gene: 6. The CDR3 has 14 amino acids. Germline assignment: CDR1 SGHRS and CDR2 YFSETQ. CDR3 region: CASSTGQGIHEQYF. In DNA, the CDR3 is TGCGCCAGCAGCACGGGACAGGGGATCCACGAGCAGTACTTC.

This clonotype was seen a handful of times. The chain uses TRBV11-2 and TRBJ1-2; 7 nucleotides match TRBD1. V shed 8 bases, J shed 4 bases, and the junction held 16 bases outside the gene matches. In germline, CDR1 is SGHAT, CDR2 FQNNGV. The CDR3 length is 16 residues. CDR3 loop: CASSSRQGGILYGYTF. In DNA, the CDR3 is TGTGCCAGCTCCTCACGACAGGGAGGGATACTCTATGGCTACACCTTC.

This rearrangement joins TRBV11-3 to TRBJ2-5; tentative D call: TRBD1 (6 bases). CDR3 length: 14 residues. Germline V gene data show CDR1 as SGHNT and CDR2 as YENEEA. Trimming took off 5 bases at V and 3 bases at J, with 13 bases between the two ends. CDR3 nucleotides: TGTGCCAGCAGCCTAGGACAGTCTGAAGAGACCCAGTACTTC. Translation gives CASSLGQSEETQYF. Combining the CDR3 with reference TRBV11-3 and TRBJ2-5 gives the whole variable domain EAGVVQSPRYKIIEKKQPVAFWCNPISGHNTLYWYLQNLGQGPELLIRYENEEAVDDSQLPKDRFSAERLKGVDSTLKIQPAELGDSAVYLCASSLGQSEETQYFGPGTRLLVL.

This sequence joins TRBV2 and TRBJ2-1, with a possible D match to TRBD2 (6 bases). This CDR3 region has 15 residues. V shed 5 bases and J shed 10 bases, with 21 bases lying between them. From germline, CDR1 is SNHLY and CDR2 FYNNEI. For the CDR3, the DNA is TGTGCCAGCAGTTTAGCGGAGGGGACTTTAGGGGAGCAGTTCTTC. It yields the protein CASSLAEGTLGEQFF.